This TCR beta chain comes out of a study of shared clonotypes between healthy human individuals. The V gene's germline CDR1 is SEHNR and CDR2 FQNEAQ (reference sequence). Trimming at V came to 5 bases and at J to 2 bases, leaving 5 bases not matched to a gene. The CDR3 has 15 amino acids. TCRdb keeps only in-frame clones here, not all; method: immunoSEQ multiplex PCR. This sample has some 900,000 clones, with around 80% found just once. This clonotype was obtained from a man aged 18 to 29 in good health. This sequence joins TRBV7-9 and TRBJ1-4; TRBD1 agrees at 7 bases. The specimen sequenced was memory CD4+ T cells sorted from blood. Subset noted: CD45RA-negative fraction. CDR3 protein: CASSQGDVTNEKLFF. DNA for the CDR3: TGTGCCAGCAGCCAGGGGGATGTGACTAATGAAAAACTGTTTTTT.